The present T cell receptor beta chain was sequenced within a study of T-cell reconstitution after alpha-beta-depleted transplantation in children (dated by TCRdb to 2015 to 2016). A note on the overall study: T-cell immune reconstitution after TCRalphabeta/CD19-depleted allogeneic hematopoietic cell transplantation in children was quantitatively tracked in the study by means of TCR repertoire profiling.

This clonotype was recorded a few times. It lacks a known antigen. Base qualities are not provided; no much larger clone lies one nucleotide away. Receptors were amplified or captured by PCR. The instrument was an Illumina HiSeq 2500. To normalize quantification of the TCRbeta repertoire, the TCR libraries were built with molecular barcoding that relied on unique molecular identifiers. TCRdb passed the public sequencing reads through fastp at Q25 and MiXCR, retaining productive beta sequences. Rows are combined by CDR3 protein, so each entry shows the most common genes and DNA. In all, the sample holds approximately 390,000 distinct CDR3 sequences, and roughly 10% of those were seen once. The ten largest clones capture about 5% of the sample. Its CDR3 holds 15 amino acids, cysteine through phenylalanine. CDR3 DNA is the only sequence kept; it has 45 bases, read in frame from the first base. The germline ends are 13 bases apart after V is trimmed by 2 bases and J by 6 bases. The germline V gene specifies MGHDK as CDR1 and SYGVNS as CDR2.

Here the sequenced sample was PBMCs from the stem cell graft donor, taken from the stem cell graft. This chain joins TRBV25-1 to TRBJ2-2; the D gene is not confidently resolved. This TCR was recovered from a human donor who donated a stem cell graft to a child with acute myeloid leukemia. In nucleotides, the sequence is TGTGCCAGCAGTGAAGTGGGATTGGCGCCCGGGGAGCTGTTTTTT. Its product reads: CASSEVGLAPGELFF.